Sequencing of this TCR beta chain was carried out in a study of OX40 agonist ivuxolimab in advanced cancers. Looking at the study overall: Dosing consisted of intravenous ivuxolimab at 0.01 to 10 mg/kg every 2 weeks. Recorded diagnoses for dose-escalation patients were hepatocellular carcinoma, melanoma, renal cell or head and neck cancer.

Here immunoSEQ multiplex PCR was the method, and the copy in TCRdb shows in-frame clones only, minus some. The sample contains about 91,000 clones, roughly nine tenths of which appear only once. The CDR3 is 15 residues long. Germline trimming cut 3 bases from V and 0 bases from J; bases unmatched to any gene: 3. Germline V CDR1 and CDR2: KGHSH, LQKENI. The count of this clone is one. The specimen comprised CD4+ or CD8+ T cells sorted from blood, sampled in a trial of the OX40 agonist ivuxolimab. The V and J genes are TRBV18 and TRBJ2-7, with 9 nucleotides matching TRBD1. This clonotype was sampled from an adult with an advanced solid tumor such as melanoma, head and neck, liver or kidney cancer. CDR3 protein: CASSPGTGFSYEQYF. The DNA for the CDR3 is TGTGCCAGCTCACCCGGGACAGGGTTCTCCTACGAGCAGTACTTC.